Below, 19 T cell receptor beta chains from the same sample are listed, as sequenced in a study of CD8 T cells in Susac syndrome. After extraction with the RNeasy kit, about 0.5 to 1 ug of the RNA was reverse transcribed using random hexamers. TCRdb reprocessed the immunoSEQ multiplex PCR reads with MiXCR, giving one entry per CDR3 protein. The sample lists about 73,000 distinct CDR3 sequences; about 95% were seen once. The source material was CD8+ T cells from PBMCs. The receptors stem from a human donor with multiple sclerosis.

The chain recombines TRBV9 with TRBJ1-2, with D possibly being TRBD1 (6 bases). This CDR3 contains 18 residues. V was trimmed by 0 bases and J by 4 bases, leaving 22 bases between them. Germline V lookup: CDR1 SGDLS, CDR2 YYNGEE. CDR3: CASSVDSTPGTPPYGYTF. The CDR3 bases are TGTGCCAGCAGCGTAGATTCCACCCCCGGGACACCACCCTATGGCTACACCTTC.

The chain uses TRBV7-8 and TRBJ2-2, with TRBD2 matching over 9 bases. Germline values: CDR1 SGHVS, CDR2 FQNEAQ. V lost 5 bases and J lost 6; bases outside the gene matches: 7. The CDR3 has 15 residues. In DNA form, the CDR3 reads TGTGCCAGCAGCCAGGGACTAGCCGCCTCCGGGGAGCTGTTTTTT. Amino acids: CASSQGLAASGELFF.

The chain combines TRBV12-3 or TRBV12-4 with TRBJ2-7; 11 bases fit TRBD2. Unmatched junction bases numbered 14, after V lost 4 bases and J lost 0 bases. CDR3 size: 19 residues. The CDR3 reads CASSSPGLAGGWLSYEQYF. CDR3 DNA sequence: TGTGCCAGCAGTTCCCCGGGGCTAGCGGGAGGTTGGCTCTCCTACGAGCAGTACTTC.

This clonotype was counted only a few times. The V call is TRBV27, the J call TRBJ1-1; TRBD1 agrees at 9 bases. Trimming cost V 3 bases and J 0 bases; bases outside gene matches: 2. The V gene's germline CDR1 is MNHEY and CDR2 SMNVEV (reference sequence). This CDR3 comprises 15 residues. The CDR3 coding sequence is TGTGCCAGCAGTTTGGGACAGGGCTTGAACACTGAAGCTTTCTTT. Encoded protein: CASSLGQGLNTEAFF.

V is TRBV7-9 and J is TRBJ2-1; 8 bases agree with TRBD1. CDR1 is SEHNR and CDR2 is FQNEAQ in the germline V gene (reference sequence). This CDR3 spans 13 amino acids. The V and J ends lost 4 bases and 10 bases, in that order; junction bases with no gene match: 6. CDR3: CASSYQGAGEQFF. The CDR3 DNA follows: TGTGCCAGCAGCTATCAGGGGGCAGGGGAGCAGTTCTTC.

CDR3 in amino acids: CASSSSEEQYF. CDR3 nucleotide sequence: TGTGCCAGCAGCTCCTCGGAGGAGCAGTACTTC. This chain joins TRBV7-2 and TRBJ2-7; D remains unclear. Trimming shortened V by 4 bases and J by 7 bases, and 8 bases separated the two germline ends. The CDR3 runs 11 residues. The germline V gene encodes CDR1 SGHTA and CDR2 FQGNSA.

V and J are TRBV19 and TRBJ2-6, with D unresolved. Per germline, CDR1 LNHDA and CDR2 SQIVND (reference sequence). V shed 1 base and J shed 2 bases, with 6 bases lying between them. This CDR3 has 15 amino acids. The CDR3 DNA reads as TGTGCCAGTAGTATAGGCGCGACTGGGGCCAACGTCCTGACTTTC. Protein sequence: CASSIGATGANVLTF.

This clonotype appeared a few times. The chain carries TRBV14 and TRBJ2-5; D gene unclear. This CDR3 has 14 residues. Germline V gene sequence: CDR1 SGHDN, CDR2 FVKESK. V was cut by 4 bases and J by 3 bases, with 12 bases left in between. The CDR3 spells CASSPGDFEETQYF. The CDR3 nucleotides are TGTGCCAGCAGCCCCGGTGACTTCGAAGAGACCCAGTACTTC.

The V gene is TRBV25-1, the J gene TRBJ2-4; 8 bases line up with TRBD1. The V and J ends lost 1 base and 6 bases, in that order; junction bases with no gene match: 14. Germline assignment: CDR1 MGHDK and CDR2 SYGVNS. The length of the CDR3 is 18 residues. CDR3 DNA sequence: TGTGCCAGCAGTGAATCTGGTTCCGGACAGGGTCGACGAAACATTCAGTACTTC. Translation gives CASSESGSGQGRRNIQYF.

The J gene is TRBJ2-7, the V gene TRBV10-3; D perhaps matches TRBD1 (5 bases). CDR1 is ENHRY, CDR2 SYGVKD, per germline. The CDR3 extends over 15 amino acids. V was cut by 4 bases and J by 0 bases, with 13 bases left in between. Here the CDR3 reads CAISGKDIFSYEQYF. In DNA form, the CDR3 reads TGTGCCATCAGTGGAAAGGACATATTCTCCTACGAGCAGTACTTC.

The gene calls are TRBV9 and TRBJ2-7; 8 bases match TRBD2. With V trimmed by 0 bases and J by 4 bases, 3 bases remained unmatched. Germline CDR1 SGDLS, CDR2 YYNGEE. The CDR3 has 14 amino acids. The CDR3 region is CASSVAASGYEQYF. The CDR3 DNA sequence: TGTGCCAGCAGCGTAGCGGCTAGCGGGTACGAGCAGTACTTC.

The rearrangement links TRBV10-3 to TRBJ2-5; D is unclear. CDR3 length: 14 residues. Germline V gene lookup returns CDR1 ENHRY and CDR2 SYGVKD. V gave up 2 bases and J gave up 5 bases, with 12 bases separating them. The DNA of the CDR3 is TGTGCCATCAGTGAGGGTCTCCGAATTGAGACCCAGTACTTC. This translates into CAISEGLRIETQYF.

The rearrangement links TRBV11-2 to TRBJ1-1; 7 nucleotides agree with TRBD1. The CDR3 is 14 residues long. Germline V gives CDR1 SGHAT, CDR2 FQNNGV. J gave up 3 bases and V 6 bases, and 7 bases lay outside the gene matches. This CDR3 is CASSRSTGYTEAFF. DNA for the CDR3: TGTGCCAGCAGTCGATCGACAGGGTACACTGAAGCTTTCTTT.

This clonotype was seen once. The CDR3 DNA is TGTGCCAGCAGCCGACCGCAGCGGGAGGGCCGAGAGCAGTTCTTC. Translation gives CASSRPQREGREQFF. This rearrangement joins TRBV12-3 or TRBV12-4 to TRBJ2-1, with 10 nucleotides matching TRBD2. The CDR3 extends over 15 amino acids. Unmatched junction bases numbered 12, after V lost 6 bases and J lost 10 bases.

The CDR3 bases are TGTGCCAGCAGCGTAGGGTCGACAGGGGGAACCTACGAGCAGTACTTC. Amino acid sequence: CASSVGSTGGTYEQYF. The gene calls are TRBV9 and TRBJ2-7; TRBD1 matches at 9 bases. The CDR3 length is 16 residues. From germline, CDR1 is SGDLS and CDR2 YYNGEE. V trimming: 0 bases; J trimming: 2 bases; junction bases outside the gene matches: 6. Full variable domain (rest looked up from reference TRBV9 and TRBJ2-7): DSGVTQTPKHLITATGQRVTLRCSPRSGDLSVYWYQQSLDQGLQFLIQYYNGEERAKGNILERFSAQQFPDLHSELNLSSLELGDSALYFCASSVGSTGGTYEQYFGPGTRLTVT.

This sequence joins TRBV13 and TRBJ2-1; possibly TRBD2 for D (6 bases). This CDR3 is built from 14 residues. Looked up from germline, CDR1 is PRHDT and CDR2 is FYEKMQ (reference sequence). Trimming shortened V by 4 bases and J by 3 bases, and 10 bases separated the two germline ends. This chain's CDR3 is CASSSGLDYNEQFF. The CDR3 DNA reads as TGTGCCAGCAGCTCGGGACTGGACTACAATGAGCAGTTCTTC.

The chain combines TRBV14 with TRBJ2-1; tentative D call: TRBD2 (6 bases). The CDR3 is 15 amino acids. The ends were cut back, 5 bases at V and 4 bases at J, with 15 bases in the middle. The germline V gene has CDR1 SGHDN and CDR2 FVKESK. CDR3 in DNA: TGTGCCAGCAGCGGCGGTGCGGGGCTATACAATGAGCAGTTCTTC. It codes for CASSGGAGLYNEQFF.

This clonotype was found a few times. The chain combines TRBV13 with TRBJ2-7, with D possibly TRBD1 on 6 matching bases. Trimming cost V 6 bases and J 6 bases, with 12 bases left between them. CDR3 length equals 12 residues. Germline CDR1 and CDR2: PRHDT and FYEKMQ (reference sequence). CDR3: CASSLGGSEQYF. CDR3 in DNA: TGTGCCAGCAGTCTAGGGGGATCCGAGCAGTACTTC.

The chain links TRBV27 to TRBJ2-7; the match to TRBD1 covers 7 bases. Trimming at V came to 5 bases and at J to 2 bases, leaving 9 bases not matched to a gene. This CDR3 has 15 residues. Per the germline V gene, CDR1 is MNHEY and CDR2 is SMNVEV (reference sequence). The CDR3 is CASSHRDSVTYEQYF. The CDR3 DNA reads TGTGCCAGCAGTCACCGGGACAGCGTGACCTACGAGCAGTACTTC.